At least ten counts were recorded for the clone carrying this TCR beta chain. Its target is unknown. Total RNA amounting to about 520 ng was the source from which TCR beta cDNA was made with a constant-region primer. Slightly modified ARM-PCR served as the procedure for the TCR beta libraries. These libraries came from three rounds of nested multiplex PCR. The study ran its first two PCR rounds for about 11 cycles each, using TRBV1-TRBV30 forward primers and a C-beta reverse primer. Each CDR3 protein gets one entry after TCRdb re-called the multiplex PCR reads with MiXCR. The data show a few hundred thousand distinct CDR3 sequences, roughly 60% seen once. These data originate in a study of tumor-infiltrating lymphocytes in primary liver carcinoma. Study-wide context: Staging of the tumors gave T1-T3 N0M0, with widths of roughly 4.2 to 10 cm. Samples produced roughly 3.65 to 7.13 million productive TCRbeta reads, comparable across tissue types. Regarding the study as a whole: Compared with blood, tumor repertoires held significantly more in their top 250 clones.

Germline V CDR1 and CDR2: SGHAT, FQNNGV. This CDR3 is 12 amino acids long. The ends were cut back, 0 bases at V and 8 bases at J, with 7 bases in the middle. The source of the blood RNA was unsorted whole blood, and germline DNA was extracted as well. Material for sequencing was peripheral blood. This chain links TRBV11-2 with TRBJ1-2, with D uncertain. The source of this sequence is a woman aged 30 to 39 with primary liver carcinoma and hepatitis B virus infection. CDR3 DNA: TGTGCCAGCAGCTTAGAAGGGTTGGGCTACACCTTC. It codes for CASSLEGLGYTF.